The entry below describes one T cell receptor beta chain. This clone was seen a handful of times. The antigen it recognizes is unknown. No much larger clone is present one base from it, and per-base qualities are unavailable. The collaborating institutions used their own protocols to collect whole blood in K2EDTA tubes. Collaborator samples were shipped for TCRbeta analysis as frozen whole blood, isolated PBMCs, or DNA extracted from either sample type. This sample is drawn from a study of blood T cell repertoires in COVID-19 (dated by TCRdb to the early 2020s). Study-level background: Samples covering the acute and convalescent phases of COVID-19 were provided by collaborators in the United States, Italy and Spain. Where available, HLA class I and class II types were obtained from metadata supplied by the sample provider rather than from assay-based typing. The repertoires were released in a freely available public database meant as a resource for research on the immune response to SARS-CoV-2. The material from the prospective study consisted of cDNA or gDNA derived from T cells, B-cell-depleted T cells, or PBMCs. Samples were obtained from the ongoing ImmuneRACE study (first 160 participants) and from over 1,000 subjects provided by 6 global collaborators. Deeply sampled blood TCRbeta repertoires from subjects exposed to, actively infected with, or recovered from COVID-19 were included in the dataset. A de-identified subject ID, COVID-19 status, age in years and sex were almost always included in the sample metadata.

TCRbeta CDR3 regions were amplified from genomic DNA using the immunoSEQ Assay, a bias-controlled multiplex PCR. As for the authors' bioinformatics: Nucleated cell counts per sample were estimated from amplification of reference gene primers within the assay. Sequence reads were collapsed and filtered to measure the absolute abundance of every unique TCRbeta CDR3 rearrangement. For each sample, productive Simpson clonality was calculated as the square root of Simpson's diversity index across productive rearrangements. Held by TCRdb, this immuneACCESS table contains in-frame sequences only and omits some clones. Under half of the omission traces to an unresolved V gene where checked; the cause of the rest is unknown. D and trimming come from the DNA, and the V and J calls and clone size come from that table. The sample records approximately 270,000 clones, just under 85% of which are singletons. Of the sample, roughly 10% is held by the ten largest clones.

What the authors observed across the whole study: How much clinical and demographic metadata was included differed by source and by participant, and the metadata was provided uncurated.

V is reduced by 4 bases and J by 1 base, leaving a spacing of 7 bases between them. Based on the germline V gene, the CDR1 and CDR2 sequences are SNHLY and FYNNEI. From cysteine to phenylalanine, the CDR3 is 13 amino acids long. The DNA shown is the 39-base CDR3, in frame from base 1. Sequenced: peripheral blood. This sequence was found in an elderly man with acute or convalescent COVID-19. The sequence links TRBV2 to TRBJ2-5; the D gene remains uncertain. The nucleotides read TGTGCCAGCAGTGGGCCAGGCCAAGAGACCCAGTACTTC. The encoded protein is CASSGPGQETQYF.